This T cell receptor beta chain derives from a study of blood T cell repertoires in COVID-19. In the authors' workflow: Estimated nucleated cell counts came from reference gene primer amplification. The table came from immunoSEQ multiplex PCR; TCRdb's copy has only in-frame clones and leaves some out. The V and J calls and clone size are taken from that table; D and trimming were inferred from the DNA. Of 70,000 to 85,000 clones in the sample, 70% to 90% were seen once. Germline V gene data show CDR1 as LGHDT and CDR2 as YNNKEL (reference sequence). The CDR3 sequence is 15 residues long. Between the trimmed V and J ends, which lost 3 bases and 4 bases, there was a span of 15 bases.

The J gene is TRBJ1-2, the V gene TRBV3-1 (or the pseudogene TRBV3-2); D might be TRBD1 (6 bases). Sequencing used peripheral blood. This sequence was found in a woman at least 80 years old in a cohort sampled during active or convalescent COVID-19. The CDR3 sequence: CASSHELGHGYGYTF. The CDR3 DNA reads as TGTGCCAGCAGCCATGAATTGGGACACGGCTATGGCTACACCTTC.